This T cell receptor beta chain was sequenced in a study of T cells in Graves' hyperthyroidism and ophthalmopathy. Amplified regions were TCR beta CDR3 sequences from RNA transcripts. First-round RT-PCR with HTBI primers amplified the TCR CDR3 region. MiXCR, applied by TCRdb to the multiplex PCR reads, yields one record per CDR3 protein. The table has around 700,000 distinct CDR3 sequences, approximately 18% seen once. General study results and limits: The model made its ophthalmopathy prediction, and onset followed a median approximately 6 months later. In blood, most of the thyroid clonotypes expanded above 0.001 were also present.

This clonotype was counted many times. Antigen unknown. This CDR3 comprises 15 residues. CDR1 SGHTA and CDR2 FQGNSA come from the germline V gene. The V end lost 2 bases, the J end lost 6 bases, and 15 bases lay between the germline ends. The chain combines TRBV7-2 with TRBJ2-3; D perhaps matches TRBD2 (6 bases). The sequenced sample consisted of blood. The receptor's source is a woman aged 45-65 years with Graves' hyperthyroidism that later progressed to Graves' ophthalmopathy. CDR3 sequence: CASSLQTGLYDTQYF. DNA for the CDR3: TGTGCCAGCAGCTTACAAACGGGACTTTACGATACGCAGTATTTT.